This paragraph reports one TCR beta chain. This specimen comes from a study of CD8 T cells in Susac syndrome. There are 16 residues in the CDR3. Germline CDR1 and CDR2: DFQATT and SNEGSKA (reference sequence). V shed 1 base, J shed 3 bases, and the junction held 6 bases outside the gene matches. The RNA, roughly 0.45 to 1 ug, was put through reverse transcription using random hexamers. TCRdb redid the calling of the immunoSEQ multiplex PCR reads with MiXCR, one entry per CDR3 protein. Of 180,000 or so distinct CDR3 sequences listed, around 94% are singletons. TEMRA cells were FACS-enriched, with CD8+ and CD4+ T cells isolated negatively.

The chain has TRBV20-1 and TRBJ2-3; TRBD2 agrees at 11 bases. Material: CD4+ T cells from PBMCs. The source is a human donor in good health. The CDR3 region is CSARVVSGGATDTQYF. Here the CDR3 DNA reads TGCAGTGCTAGAGTGGTTAGCGGGGGGGCAACAGATACGCAGTATTTT.